The rows below give T cell receptor beta chains drawn from one sample of a study of OX40 agonist ivuxolimab in advanced cancers. Here immunoSEQ multiplex PCR was the method, and the copy in TCRdb shows in-frame clones only, minus some. The sample yields roughly 42,000 clones, roughly nine tenths seen once. This specimen was CD4+ or CD8+ T cells sorted from blood, taken in a trial of the OX40 agonist ivuxolimab. The origin of the receptors is an adult with an advanced solid tumor such as melanoma, head and neck, liver or kidney cancer. Both conserved end residues are part of each CDR3. D genes are given only for firm matches. Size values are once, few and many counts, or a class for expanded clones, and some rows have none.

D gene	V gene	J gene	clone size	CDR3 DNA	CDR3 protein
.	TRBV7-9	TRBJ2-7	few	TGTGCCAGCAGCTTATCGGGCGAGCAGTACTTC	CASSLSGEQYF
TRBD1	TRBV2	TRBJ1-5	few	TGTGCCAGCGCAGGACAGGGAGTCAATCAGCCCCAGCATTTT	CASAGQGVNQPQHF
.	TRBV11-2	TRBJ2-3	.	TGTGCCACACAGGGGCTAGCGGAAACTTATAGCACAGATACGCAGTATTTT	CATQGLAETYSTDTQYF
.	TRBV11-2	TRBJ2-1	.	TGTGCCAGCAGCTCTCCTAGGACTTCCGGCAATGAGCAGTTCTTC	CASSSPRTSGNEQFF
.	TRBV7-3	TRBJ2-3	.	TGTGCCAGCAGCTTAAACAGTGGTACGCAGTATTTT	CASSLNSGTQYF
TRBD1	TRBV5-6	TRBJ1-2	.	TGTGCCAGCAGCTCCGGGACAGGGTTCTATGGCTACACCTTC	CASSSGTGFYGYTF
TRBD1	TRBV30	TRBJ2-7	.	TGTGCCTGGGAGGGACAGATTCACTACGAGCAGTACTTC	CAWEGQIHYEQYF
.	TRBV28	TRBJ2-1	.	TGTGCCAGCAGTCAGGACCCATTCAATGAGCAGTTCTTC	CASSQDPFNEQFF
TRBD2	TRBV14	TRBJ2-5	.	TGTGCCAGCAGCGGGACTAGCGGGAGACTACAAGAGACCCAGTACTTC	CASSGTSGRLQETQYF
.	TRBV29-1	TRBJ2-4	.	TGCAGCGTTTCCGGGATCCGAGAAAAAAACATTCAGTACTTC	CSVSGIREKNIQYF
TRBD1	TRBV28	TRBJ2-7	.	TGTGCCAGCAGTCTCTCGGACAGGGGCTCCTACGAGCAGTACTTC	CASSLSDRGSYEQYF
.	TRBV6-5	TRBJ2-1	.	TGTGCCAGCAGTACCCGACTGGTTAATGAGCAGTTCTTC	CASSTRLVNEQFF
.	TRBV7-9	TRBJ2-6	.	TGTGCCAGCAGCTCGACAGTCTCTGGGGCCAACGTCCTGACTTTC	CASSSTVSGANVLTF
TRBD2	TRBV4-1	TRBJ2-5	once	TGCGCCAGCAGCCAAGAATCTAGCGGGATGGGTGAGACCCAGTACTTC	CASSQESSGMGETQYF
.	TRBV6-1	TRBJ2-1	.	TGTGCCAGCAGTCCCAGCGACAGCTCCTACAATGAGCAGTTCTTC	CASSPSDSSYNEQFF
TRBD1	TRBV4-3	TRBJ2-7	.	TGCGCCAGCAGCCAAGCATCGACAGGGACCTACGAGCAGTACTTC	CASSQASTGTYEQYF
TRBD2	TRBV19	TRBJ2-1	.	TGTGCCAGTAGTATCTTGGGACTAGCGGGGGAAGAGCAGTTCTTC	CASSILGLAGEEQFF
.	TRBV9	TRBJ2-7	.	TGTGCCAGCAGTTACTCCGGACAGCCCTACGAGCAGTACTTC	CASSYSGQPYEQYF
.	TRBV29-1	TRBJ1-4	.	TGCAGCGCATTTTTGGGTAATGAAAAACTGTTTTTT	CSAFLGNEKLFF
.	TRBV21-1	TRBJ1-2	.	TGTGCCAGCAGCACCCGTCGGGGGTTAGGGGACTATGGCTACACCTTC	CASSTRRGLGDYGYTF
.	TRBV28	TRBJ1-4	.	TGTGCCAGCAGTTTTTTAAGGGAAGCGAATGAAAAACTGTTTTTT	CASSFLREANEKLFF
TRBD2	TRBV27	TRBJ2-3	.	TGTGCCAGCAGTCCACTAGCGGGTGATGGCATGGGGTATTTT	CASSPLAGDGMGYF
TRBD1	TRBV11-2	TRBJ2-2	.	TGTGCCAGCAGGGACGTGGGACAGGGATACACCGGGGAGCTGTTTTTT	CASRDVGQGYTGELFF
.	TRBV11-2	TRBJ2-7	.	TGTGCCAGCAGCCCCACTGGGGGGGCTAAAACCTACGAGCAGTACTTC	CASSPTGGAKTYEQYF
.	TRBV14	TRBJ2-1	.	TGTGCCAGCAGCCCAAGATGGGGTGAGCAGTTCTTC	CASSPRWGEQFF
.	TRBV7-6	TRBJ2-5	.	TGTGCCAGCAGCCCAACCTGGGGGGAGACCCAGTACTTC	CASSPTWGETQYF
TRBD2	TRBV19	TRBJ2-2	.	TGTGCCAGTAGTACTAGCGGGAGCCCCGGGTACACCGGGGAGCTGTTTTTT	CASSTSGSPGYTGELFF
TRBD2	TRBV4-1	TRBJ2-3	.	TGCGCCAGCAGCCAAGAGATCAGCCTAGCGGGAGGGGATACGCAGTATTTT	CASSQEISLAGGDTQYF
.	TRBV11-2	TRBJ2-7	.	TGTGCCAGCAGCTTAGATTTCCGCCTGCACGAGCAGTACTTC	CASSLDFRLHEQYF
TRBD2	TRBV5-4	TRBJ2-1	.	TGTGCCAGCAGCTCCCCCCTTAGCGGGGGGCATCTCAGTGAGCAGTTCTTC	CASSSPLSGGHLSEQFF
.	TRBV7-9	TRBJ2-7	.	TGTGCCAGCAGCCCTTTCTCTACCTACGAGCAGTACTTC	CASSPFSTYEQYF
TRBD2	TRBV19	TRBJ2-7	few	TGTGCCAGTAGTCCGGGACTAGCGGGAGCCTACGAGCAGTACTTC	CASSPGLAGAYEQYF
TRBD1	TRBV4-3	TRBJ2-7	once	TGCGCCAGCAGCCCCCGCGGACAGGGGGCGAATCCCCGAGGCTCCTACGAGCAGTACTTC	CASSPRGQGANPRGSYEQYF
TRBD1	TRBV7-9	TRBJ2-1	.	TGTGCCAGCAGCATAACAGGGGTCGTAGGGGATGAGCAGTTCTTC	CASSITGVVGDEQFF
.	TRBV7-9	TRBJ2-1	.	TGTGCCAGCAGCTTATCTATCGGACACAATGAGCAGTTCTTC	CASSLSIGHNEQFF
.	TRBV4-3	TRBJ2-1	.	TGCGCCAGCAGCCAAGATCCCCTGGATCGGTCCAATGAGCAGTTCTTC	CASSQDPLDRSNEQFF
.	TRBV14	TRBJ2-6	.	TGTGCCAGCAGCCAATTCCTGGACATTACCTCTGGGGCCAACGTCCTGACTTTC	CASSQFLDITSGANVLTF
TRBD1	TRBV11-2	TRBJ2-5	.	TGTGCCAGCAGCTGGAACAGGGGGCACCAAGAGACCCAGTACTTC	CASSWNRGHQETQYF
.	TRBV5-1	TRBJ2-7	.	TGCGCCAGCAGCTTGGTCGGGAGCGGGTACGAGCAGTACTTC	CASSLVGSGYEQYF
TRBD1	TRBV30	TRBJ1-6	.	TGTGCCTGGAGAGACAGGGGCAATTCACCCCTCCACTTT	CAWRDRGNSPLHF
TRBD2	TRBV27	TRBJ2-1	.	TGTGCCAGCAACGAACTAGCGGGAGTGGGAGTAGATGAGCAGTTCTTC	CASNELAGVGVDEQFF
TRBD2	TRBV5-1	TRBJ2-7	.	TGCGCCAGCAGCTTGGCCAGCGGGGCCTACGGGCAGTACTTC	CASSLASGAYGQYF
.	TRBV5-1	TRBJ2-3	.	TGCGCCAGCAGCTTGGACGGGGCGACAGATACGCAGTATTTT	CASSLDGATDTQYF
.	TRBV6-6	TRBJ2-3	.	TGTGCCAGCAGAGGGGGAAACACAGATACGCAGTATTTT	CASRGGNTDTQYF
.	TRBV14	TRBJ2-7	once	TGTGCCAGCAGCCAAGATACGGGCTCCTACGAGCAGTACTTC	CASSQDTGSYEQYF
.	TRBV1	TRBJ1-3	once	TGCACCAGCAGCCCTTCACGAGGGGCGCGAAACACCATATATTTT	CTSSPSRGARNTIYF
.	TRBV5-8	TRBJ2-1	.	TGTGCCAGCAGCCTTGACAATGAGCAGTTCTTC	CASSLDNEQFF
.	TRBV6-5	TRBJ1-2	.	TGTGCCAGCAGTTTACGATCGGGCTATGGCTACACCTTC	CASSLRSGYGYTF
.	TRBV19	TRBJ1-4	.	TGTGCCAGCCGGACAGATAATGAAAAACTGTTTTTT	CASRTDNEKLFF
.	TRBV27	TRBJ1-6	.	TGTGCCAGCAGCCATTGGACGGGATATAATTCACCCCTCCACTTT	CASSHWTGYNSPLHF
.	TRBV7-9	TRBJ2-7	.	TGTGCCAGCAGCTCCACAGTGATCAACTCCTACGAGCAGTACTTC	CASSSTVINSYEQYF
TRBD1	TRBV10-3	TRBJ2-6	few	TGTGCCATAAGACAGGGACCCTCTGGGGCCAACGTCCTGACTTTC	CAIRQGPSGANVLTF
.	TRBV6-5	TRBJ2-1	.	TGTGCCACCCTGGTAGCTAATGAGCAGTTCTTC	CATLVANEQFF
TRBD1	TRBV10-3	TRBJ2-1	once	TGTGCCATCAGTGAGGGGGACAGAGCCCGGGGAAATGAGCAGTTCTTC	CAISEGDRARGNEQFF
.	TRBV9	TRBJ2-3	.	TGTGCCAGCAGCTTTGGGGGTAGAACAGATACGCAGTATTTT	CASSFGGRTDTQYF
.	TRBV4-1	TRBJ1-1	.	TGCGCCAGCAGCCCCGTTATGGGCACTGAAGCTTTCTTT	CASSPVMGTEAFF
.	TRBV6-1	TRBJ2-2	.	TGTGCCAGCAGTGTCGATGCAACCGGGGAGCTGTTTTTT	CASSVDATGELFF
.	TRBV5-4	TRBJ2-7	.	TGTGCCAGCAGCTCCTCGGGGGACACCTACGAGCAGTACTTC	CASSSSGDTYEQYF
TRBD1	TRBV6-1	TRBJ2-7	.	TGTGCCAGCAGTGTAAGGGACAGCGTTTCCTACGAGCAGTACTTC	CASSVRDSVSYEQYF